Listed below are T cell receptor beta chains from one sample, sequenced in a study of human T cells and chemical hapten exposure. TCRdb reanalysed the RACE reads using MiXCR and keeps one entry per CDR3 protein. The repertoire consists of about 180,000 distinct CDR3 sequences, with under 35% occurring once and the leading ten covering 2.5% to 3.5%. Specimen: whole blood, collected in connection with sensitization to the hapten diphenylcyclopropenone (DPC). These receptors were obtained from a woman aged 25-40 years with alopecia areata. Some clones in this sample may be carry-over from other donors' samples. Both conserved end residues are part of each CDR3. The D gene is left open where the match is weak. Not every row has a clone size; where given, it reads once, few, many or a size class.

V	J	D	size	CDR3	DNA
TRBV7-3	TRBJ1-1	NA	few	CASSLRRNTEAFF	TGTGCCAGCAGCCTCCGCAGGAACACTGAAGCTTTCTTT
TRBV5-1	TRBJ2-3	NA	few	CASSTGDFTDTQYF	TGCGCCAGCAGCACCGGGGATTTCACAGATACGCAGTATTTT
TRBV7-3	TRBJ2-3	TRBD2	NA	CASSQKTSGRAGTDTQYF	TGTGCCAGCAGCCAAAAGACTAGCGGGAGGGCCGGGACAGATACGCAGTATTTT
TRBV6-2/TRBV6-3	TRBJ1-1	NA	NA	CATTRPDLVTEAFF	TGTGCCACCACTCGACCGGATCTTGTCACTGAAGCTTTCTTT
TRBV4-3	TRBJ2-2	NA	NA	CASSPHHTGSNTGELFF	TGCGCCAGCAGCCCACACCATACAGGGTCGAACACCGGGGAGCTGTTTTTT
TRBV5-1	TRBJ1-4	NA	NA	CARGWEKLFF	TGCGCCAGGGGGTGGGAAAAACTGTTTTTT
TRBV29-1	TRBJ2-1	TRBD2	NA	CSARAGTSGNEQFF	TGCAGCGCCCGCGCCGGGACTAGCGGGAATGAGCAGTTCTTC
TRBV10-1	TRBJ2-3	TRBD1	few	CASSRTGTTDTQYF	TGCGCCAGCAGTCGGACAGGTACCACAGATACGCAGTATTTT
TRBV5-1	TRBJ1-2	NA	NA	CASSPARPDRANYGYTF	TGCGCCAGCAGCCCAGCGAGGCCTGACAGAGCTAACTATGGCTACACCTTC
TRBV6-2/TRBV6-3	TRBJ2-3	NA	few	CASRAVHTQYF	TGTGCCAGCCGAGCGGTTCATACGCAGTATTTT
TRBV28	TRBJ2-7	NA	few	CASSTGTTIYEQYF	TGTGCCAGCAGTACCGGGACAACGATTTACGAGCAGTACTTC
TRBV7-8	TRBJ1-2	NA	NA	CASSFGRIRAAWYGYTF	TGTGCCAGCAGCTTCGGTAGAATCCGGGCCGCATGGTATGGCTACACCTTC
TRBV10-3	TRBJ2-7	NA	NA	CAISERGYEQYF	TGTGCCATCAGTGAAAGGGGCTACGAGCAGTACTTC
TRBV5-1	TRBJ2-5	NA	NA	CASSLPTGSPSETQYF	TGCGCCAGCAGCCTACCCACAGGGTCCCCAAGTGAGACCCAGTACTTC
TRBV20-1	TRBJ2-3	TRBD2	few	CSAAGTTNTDTQYF	TGCAGTGCGGCCGGGACTACAAACACAGATACGCAGTATTTT
TRBV2	TRBJ2-2	NA	NA	CASDSGYTGELFF	TGTGCCAGCGATAGCGGCTACACCGGGGAGCTGTTTTTT
TRBV29-1	TRBJ1-1	TRBD1	NA	CSVETGTTEAFF	TGCAGCGTTGAGACAGGGACCACTGAAGCTTTCTTT
TRBV5-4	TRBJ2-7	NA	NA	CASSLAGSGINYEQYF	TGTGCCAGCAGCTTGGCCGGCTCAGGTATTAACTACGAGCAGTACTTC
TRBV5-8	TRBJ2-1	NA	NA	CASSPKTGYGEQFF	TGTGCCAGCAGCCCTAAAACAGGGTATGGTGAGCAGTTCTTC
TRBV20-1	TRBJ2-3	NA	NA	CSAERQNTDTQYF	TGCAGTGCAGAGCGACAGAACACAGATACGCAGTATTTT
TRBV29-1	TRBJ1-1	NA	few	CSVDTQAEAFF	TGCAGCGTTGATACCCAGGCTGAAGCTTTCTTT
TRBV6-1	TRBJ2-7	NA	NA	CASSSSPGYEQYF	TGTGCCAGCAGTTCCAGCCCTGGGTACGAGCAGTACTTC
TRBV6-2/TRBV6-3	TRBJ2-7	NA	NA	CASTRGGSRPEQYF	TGTGCCAGCACCCGAGGGGGGTCGCGCCCCGAGCAGTACTTC
TRBV7-9	TRBJ2-5	TRBD2	NA	CASTWGTSEGTQYF	TGTGCCAGCACCTGGGGGACTAGTGAAGGGACCCAGTACTTC
TRBV5-1	TRBJ2-7	TRBD1	few	CASRPGQLDSYEQYF	TGCGCCAGCAGGCCGGGACAGCTAGATTCCTACGAGCAGTACTTC
TRBV4-3	TRBJ1-5	TRBD1	NA	CASSQSTGGGQPQHF	TGCGCCAGCAGCCAATCTACAGGGGGCGGTCAGCCCCAGCATTTT
TRBV30	TRBJ1-2	TRBD1	once	CAWRPRQGKYGYTF	TGTGCCTGGAGGCCCCGACAGGGGAAATATGGCTACACCTTC